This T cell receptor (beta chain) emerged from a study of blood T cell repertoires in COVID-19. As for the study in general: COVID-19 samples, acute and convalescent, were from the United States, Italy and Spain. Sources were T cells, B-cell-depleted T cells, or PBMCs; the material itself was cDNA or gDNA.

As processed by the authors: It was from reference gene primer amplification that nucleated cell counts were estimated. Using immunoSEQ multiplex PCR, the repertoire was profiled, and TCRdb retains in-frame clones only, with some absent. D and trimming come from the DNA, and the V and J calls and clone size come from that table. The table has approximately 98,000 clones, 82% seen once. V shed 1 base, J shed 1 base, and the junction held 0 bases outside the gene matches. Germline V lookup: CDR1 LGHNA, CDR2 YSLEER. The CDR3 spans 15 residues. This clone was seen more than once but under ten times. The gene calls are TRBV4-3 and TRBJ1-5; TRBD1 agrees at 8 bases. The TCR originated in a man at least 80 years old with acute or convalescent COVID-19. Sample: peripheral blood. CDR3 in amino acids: CASSQGTGSNQPQHF. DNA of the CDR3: TGCGCCAGCAGCCAAGGGACAGGGAGCAATCAGCCCCAGCATTTT.